This paragraph reports one TCR beta chain. No antigen is known for it. This PCR relied on a set of 60 Vbeta primers and 13 Jbeta primers. Produced via immunoSEQ multiplex PCR; TCRdb's table is partial and in-frame only. The data show 30,000 to 45,000 clones, around 81% seen once. With 1 base removed from V and 7 bases from J, the gap between germline ends came to 20 bases. This CDR3 has 18 residues. From germline, CDR1 is LGHNA and CDR2 YNFKEQ. This entry is derived from a study of cytomegalovirus exposure and HLA in healthy donors. Study-wide results and caveats: Across donors, most TCRs were seen rarely, yet some public ones were widespread. Among the CMV-associated chains, three were confirmed in vitro as specific for CMV antigens.

The chain joins TRBV4-2 to TRBJ1-6, with no clear D. The sequenced sample consisted of PBMCs. This clonotype was sampled from a woman between 35 and 50 years old in good health and CMV-seronegative. The CDR3 DNA reads TGTGCCAGCAGCCAAGTTCTTGATGTGTGGGAGTTAAATTCACCCCTCCACTTT. It specifies CASSQVLDVWELNSPLHF.